This TCR beta chain was obtained from a study of T-cell reconstitution after alpha-beta-depleted transplantation in children. Preparing the TCRbeta library involved the use of unique molecular identifiers. One entry per CDR3 protein results from TCRdb running MiXCR on the PCR reads. The data contain around 530,000 distinct CDR3 sequences, 30% to 35% of them singletons. V was clipped by 3 bases and J by 5 bases, with 11 bases between them. The CDR3 runs 14 residues. Germline CDR1 MDHEN, CDR2 SYDVKM. This clonotype was sampled from a human donor who donated a stem cell graft to a child with aplastic anemia. The rearrangement joins TRBV28 to TRBJ2-1; D possibly corresponds to TRBD2 (6 bases). The specimen was PBMCs from the stem cell graft donor, collected from the stem cell graft. CDR3 amino acids: CASSFRGTHNEQFF. The CDR3, as DNA: TGTGCCAGCAGTTTTCGGGGGACCCACAATGAGCAGTTCTTC.